This note documents a single T cell receptor (beta chain) sequence. Trimming took off 6 bases at V and 10 bases at J, with 21 bases between the two ends. CDR1 is MDHEN, CDR2 SYDVKM, per germline. The CDR3 contains 14 residues. It was with 60 Vbeta and 13 Jbeta primers that the PCR ran. Libraries were prepared by immunoSEQ multiplex PCR; TCRdb keeps only in-frame clonotypes and omits some of them. The top ten hold 4.5% to 5.5% of the sample, which has around 130,000 clones, over 8% seen once. This sample is part of a study of cytomegalovirus exposure and HLA in healthy donors. The wider study: Early release data held 75 million to 100 million unique TCRs from HLA-typed donors.

The rearrangement joins TRBV28 to TRBJ1-2; TRBD1 is a possible D gene (6 bases). Sample: PBMCs. The clonotype originates from a man aged 35 to 55 in good health and CMV-seronegative. This CDR3 reads CASSPDRLSMPYTF. As DNA, the CDR3 is TGTGCCAGCAGCCCTGACAGGCTATCTATGCCCTACACCTTC.